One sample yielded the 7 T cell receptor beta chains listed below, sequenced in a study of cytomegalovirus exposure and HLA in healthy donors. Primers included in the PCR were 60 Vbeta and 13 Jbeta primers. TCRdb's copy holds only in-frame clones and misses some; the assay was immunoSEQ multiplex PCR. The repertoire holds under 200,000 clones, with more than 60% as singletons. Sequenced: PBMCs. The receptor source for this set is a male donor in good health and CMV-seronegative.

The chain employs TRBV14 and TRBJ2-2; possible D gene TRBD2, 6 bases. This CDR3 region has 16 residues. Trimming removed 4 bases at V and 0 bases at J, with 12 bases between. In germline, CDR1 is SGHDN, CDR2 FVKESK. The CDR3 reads CASSPSLATNTGELFF. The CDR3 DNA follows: TGTGCCAGCAGCCCTAGCCTAGCGACGAACACCGGGGAGCTGTTTTTT.

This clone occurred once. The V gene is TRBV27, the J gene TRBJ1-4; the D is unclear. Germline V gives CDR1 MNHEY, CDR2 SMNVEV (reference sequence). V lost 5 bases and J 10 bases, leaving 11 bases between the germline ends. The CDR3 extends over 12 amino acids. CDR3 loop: CASSPSGGKLFF. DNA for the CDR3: TGTGCCAGCAGTCCCTCAGGAGGAAAACTGTTTTTT. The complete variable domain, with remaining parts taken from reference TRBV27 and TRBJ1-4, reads EAQVTQNPRYLITVTGKKLTVTCSQNMNHEYMSWYRQDPGLGLRQIYYSMNVEVTDKGDVPEGYKVSRKEKRNFPLILESPSPNQTSLYFCASSPSGGKLFFGSGTQLSVL.

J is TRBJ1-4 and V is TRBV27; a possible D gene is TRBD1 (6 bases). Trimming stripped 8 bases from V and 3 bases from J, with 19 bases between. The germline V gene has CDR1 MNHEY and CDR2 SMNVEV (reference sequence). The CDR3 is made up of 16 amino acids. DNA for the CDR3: TGTGCCAGCGGAATTCGCGGGGGCTCTGCTAATGAAAAACTGTTTTTT. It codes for CASGIRGGSANEKLFF.

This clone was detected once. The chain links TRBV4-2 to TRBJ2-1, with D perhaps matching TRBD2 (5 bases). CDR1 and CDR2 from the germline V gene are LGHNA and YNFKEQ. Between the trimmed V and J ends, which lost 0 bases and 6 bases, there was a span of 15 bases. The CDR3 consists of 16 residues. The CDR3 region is CASSQEATRGLNEQFF. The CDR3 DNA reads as TGTGCCAGCAGCCAAGAGGCAACTAGAGGCCTCAATGAGCAGTTCTTC.

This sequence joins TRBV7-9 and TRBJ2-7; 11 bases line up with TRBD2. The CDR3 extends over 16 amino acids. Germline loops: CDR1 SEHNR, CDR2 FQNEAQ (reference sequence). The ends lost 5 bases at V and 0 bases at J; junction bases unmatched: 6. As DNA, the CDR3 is TGTGCCAGCAGCCCCGCGACTAGCGGGGTCTCCTACGAGCAGTACTTC. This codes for CASSPATSGVSYEQYF.

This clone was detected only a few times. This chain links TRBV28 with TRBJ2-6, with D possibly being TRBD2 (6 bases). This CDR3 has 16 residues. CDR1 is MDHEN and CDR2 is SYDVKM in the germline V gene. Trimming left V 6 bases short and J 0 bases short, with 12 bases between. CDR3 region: CASRVLGGSGANVLTF. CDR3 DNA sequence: TGTGCCAGCAGGGTATTGGGGGGCTCTGGGGCCAACGTCCTGACTTTC.

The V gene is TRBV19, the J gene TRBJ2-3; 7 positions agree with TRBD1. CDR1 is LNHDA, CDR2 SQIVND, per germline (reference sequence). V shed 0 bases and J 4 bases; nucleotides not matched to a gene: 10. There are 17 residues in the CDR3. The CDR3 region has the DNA TGTGCCAGTAGTATAGACCCGGACAGGAAGGGACCAGATACGCAGTATTTT. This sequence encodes CASSIDPDRKGPDTQYF.